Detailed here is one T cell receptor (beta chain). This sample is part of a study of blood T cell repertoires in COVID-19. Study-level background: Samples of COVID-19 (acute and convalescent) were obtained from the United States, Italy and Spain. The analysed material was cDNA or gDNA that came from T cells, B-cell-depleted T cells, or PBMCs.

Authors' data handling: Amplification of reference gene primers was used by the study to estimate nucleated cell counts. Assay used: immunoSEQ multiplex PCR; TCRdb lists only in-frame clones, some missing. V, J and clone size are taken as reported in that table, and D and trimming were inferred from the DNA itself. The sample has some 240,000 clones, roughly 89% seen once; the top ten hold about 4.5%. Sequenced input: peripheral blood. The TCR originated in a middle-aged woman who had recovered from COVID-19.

CDR3 bases: TGTGCCAGCAGCTTTCGACAGGGCATGGGCACTGAAGCTTTCTTT. As protein: CASSFRQGMGTEAFF. The rearrangement uses TRBV7-2 and TRBJ1-1; TRBD1 aligns across 7 bases. Germline CDR1 and CDR2: SGHTA and FQGNSA. Unmatched junction bases numbered 8, after V lost 3 bases and J lost 4 bases. This CDR3 has 15 amino acids.